The following is a T cell receptor beta chain sequence with its context. Its antigen is unidentified. The data belong to a study of T cell clonality in common variable immunodeficiency. General study findings and limits: Compared with healthy controls, CVID subjects showed increased TCRbeta clonality, mostly in about a third. Reportedly, TCR beta sequences from common variable immunodeficiency showed fewer deletions and N-nucleotide insertions. Shared TCRbeta clones were fewer between CVID subjects than controls.

CVID and control samples used equivalent genomic DNA input. Libraries were prepared by immunoSEQ multiplex PCR; TCRdb keeps only in-frame clonotypes and omits some of them. The sample has around 16,000 clones, and its top ten clones hold approximately 4.4%. Both groups were predominantly of Caucasian heritage. The sequenced sample consisted of peripheral blood mononuclear cells. The origin of this receptor is a human donor with common variable immunodeficiency.

The part of the CDR3 DNA that was read is TGTGCCAGCAGTGCTGGGACAGGGGTTCAGCCC. Translated: CASSAGTGVQP. The whole CDR3 region reads CASSAGTGVQPQHF. This rearrangement joins TRBV6-1 to TRBJ1-5, with 10 bases that match TRBD1. The CDR3 is cut off 3 residues early in the read; its end comes from the germline J gene. The CDR3 sequence is 14 residues long. Trimming cost V 4 bases and J 6 bases; bases outside gene matches: 3. Germline V lookup: CDR1 MNHNS, CDR2 SASEGT.